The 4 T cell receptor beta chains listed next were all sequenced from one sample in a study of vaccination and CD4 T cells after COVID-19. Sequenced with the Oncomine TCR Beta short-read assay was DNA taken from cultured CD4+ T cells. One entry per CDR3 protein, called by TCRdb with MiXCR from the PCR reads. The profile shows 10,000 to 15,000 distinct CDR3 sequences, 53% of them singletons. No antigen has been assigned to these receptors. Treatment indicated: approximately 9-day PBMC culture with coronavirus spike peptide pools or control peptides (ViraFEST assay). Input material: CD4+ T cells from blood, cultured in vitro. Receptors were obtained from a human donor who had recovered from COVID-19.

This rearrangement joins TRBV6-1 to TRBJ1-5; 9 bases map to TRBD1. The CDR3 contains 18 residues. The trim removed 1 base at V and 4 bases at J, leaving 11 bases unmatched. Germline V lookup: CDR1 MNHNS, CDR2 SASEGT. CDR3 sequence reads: CASSEGEGTGRTNQPQHF. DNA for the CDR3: TGTGCCAGCAGTGAAGGTGAGGGGACAGGGCGCACTAATCAGCCCCAGCATTTT.

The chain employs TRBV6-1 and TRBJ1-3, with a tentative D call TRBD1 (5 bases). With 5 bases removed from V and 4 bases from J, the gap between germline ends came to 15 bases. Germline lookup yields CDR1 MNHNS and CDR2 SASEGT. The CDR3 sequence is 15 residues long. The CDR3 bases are TGTGCCAGCAGTATCGGGGGTGGGCAGGGAAACACCATATATTTT. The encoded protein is CASSIGGGQGNTIYF.

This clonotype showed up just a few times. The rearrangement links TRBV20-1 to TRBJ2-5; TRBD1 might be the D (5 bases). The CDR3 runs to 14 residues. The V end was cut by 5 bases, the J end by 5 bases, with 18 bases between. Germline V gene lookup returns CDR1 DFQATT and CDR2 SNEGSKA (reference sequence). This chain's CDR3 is CSAPPQRGSETQYF. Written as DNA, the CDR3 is TGCAGTGCTCCCCCCCAAAGGGGTTCGGAGACCCAGTACTTC.

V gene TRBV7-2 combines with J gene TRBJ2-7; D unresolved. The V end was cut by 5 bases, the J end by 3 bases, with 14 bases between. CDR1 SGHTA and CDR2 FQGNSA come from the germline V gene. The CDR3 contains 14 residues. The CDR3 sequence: CASSPQVGVYEQYF. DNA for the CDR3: TGTGCCAGCAGCCCCCAGGTTGGGGTCTACGAGCAGTACTTC. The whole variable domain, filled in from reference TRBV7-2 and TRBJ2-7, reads GAGVSQSPSNKVTEKGKDVELRCDPISGHTALYWYRQSLGQGLEFLIYFQGNSAPDKSGLPSDRFSAERTGGSVSTLTIQRTQQEDSAVYLCASSPQVGVYEQYFGPGTRLTVT.